Sequencing of this TCR beta chain was carried out in a study of vaccination effects on CD4 cells after COVID-19. At the level of the study: Post-vaccine specimens arrived a median 72 days past the second dose.

The germline gives CDR1 SNHLY, CDR2 FYNNEI. The CDR3 contains 13 residues. The V gene lost 5 bases and the J gene lost 0 bases, with 5 bases spanning the gap. This table comes from immunoSEQ multiplex PCR, and its TCRdb copy is limited to in-frame clones, with some not included. The sample carries 70,000 or so clones, around 69% recorded once. About this clone itself: The antigen remains undetermined.

The culture ran for roughly ten days before CD4+ T cells were isolated. Participants were given two doses of BNT162b2 or mRNA-1273 vaccine. The sequence was collected from a human donor who received a COVID-19 vaccine. The gene calls are TRBV2 and TRBJ1-3; D unresolved. Sequenced here: CD4+ T cells from PBMCs cultured without peptide, sampled after COVID-19 vaccination. CDR3 residues: CASSFLSGNTIYF. CDR3 DNA sequence: TGTGCCAGCAGTTTTCTCTCTGGAAACACCATATATTTT.